The subject of this entry is one T cell receptor beta chain. What it binds is not known. Aged 18 to 65, the patients had hyperthyroidism that was newly diagnosed and had lasted under 2 months. V shed 6 bases and J shed 1 base, with 17 bases lying between them. Germline values: CDR1 DFQATT, CDR2 SNEGSKA (reference sequence). This CDR3 spans 15 amino acids. Authors of the study amplified TCR beta CDR3 regions from RNA transcripts. In the first-round RT-PCR of the TCR CDR3, the HTBI primer set was used. TCRdb itself ran the multiplex PCR reads through MiXCR, one entry per CDR3 protein. In the table there are fewer than 900,000 distinct CDR3 sequences, 16% of which are singletons. This record comes from a study of T cells in Graves' hyperthyroidism and ophthalmopathy. Study conclusions and caveats: Most thyroid clonotypes expanded above 0.001 were also detected in blood.

The V call is TRBV20-1, the J call TRBJ2-3, with D tentatively TRBD1 (6 bases). The clonotype originates from a man aged 18 to 29 with Graves' hyperthyroidism. The source material was blood. For the CDR3, the DNA is TGCAGTGCCTTTCCCCGGGACACCCGCACAGATACGCAGTATTTT. Translation gives CSAFPRDTRTDTQYF.